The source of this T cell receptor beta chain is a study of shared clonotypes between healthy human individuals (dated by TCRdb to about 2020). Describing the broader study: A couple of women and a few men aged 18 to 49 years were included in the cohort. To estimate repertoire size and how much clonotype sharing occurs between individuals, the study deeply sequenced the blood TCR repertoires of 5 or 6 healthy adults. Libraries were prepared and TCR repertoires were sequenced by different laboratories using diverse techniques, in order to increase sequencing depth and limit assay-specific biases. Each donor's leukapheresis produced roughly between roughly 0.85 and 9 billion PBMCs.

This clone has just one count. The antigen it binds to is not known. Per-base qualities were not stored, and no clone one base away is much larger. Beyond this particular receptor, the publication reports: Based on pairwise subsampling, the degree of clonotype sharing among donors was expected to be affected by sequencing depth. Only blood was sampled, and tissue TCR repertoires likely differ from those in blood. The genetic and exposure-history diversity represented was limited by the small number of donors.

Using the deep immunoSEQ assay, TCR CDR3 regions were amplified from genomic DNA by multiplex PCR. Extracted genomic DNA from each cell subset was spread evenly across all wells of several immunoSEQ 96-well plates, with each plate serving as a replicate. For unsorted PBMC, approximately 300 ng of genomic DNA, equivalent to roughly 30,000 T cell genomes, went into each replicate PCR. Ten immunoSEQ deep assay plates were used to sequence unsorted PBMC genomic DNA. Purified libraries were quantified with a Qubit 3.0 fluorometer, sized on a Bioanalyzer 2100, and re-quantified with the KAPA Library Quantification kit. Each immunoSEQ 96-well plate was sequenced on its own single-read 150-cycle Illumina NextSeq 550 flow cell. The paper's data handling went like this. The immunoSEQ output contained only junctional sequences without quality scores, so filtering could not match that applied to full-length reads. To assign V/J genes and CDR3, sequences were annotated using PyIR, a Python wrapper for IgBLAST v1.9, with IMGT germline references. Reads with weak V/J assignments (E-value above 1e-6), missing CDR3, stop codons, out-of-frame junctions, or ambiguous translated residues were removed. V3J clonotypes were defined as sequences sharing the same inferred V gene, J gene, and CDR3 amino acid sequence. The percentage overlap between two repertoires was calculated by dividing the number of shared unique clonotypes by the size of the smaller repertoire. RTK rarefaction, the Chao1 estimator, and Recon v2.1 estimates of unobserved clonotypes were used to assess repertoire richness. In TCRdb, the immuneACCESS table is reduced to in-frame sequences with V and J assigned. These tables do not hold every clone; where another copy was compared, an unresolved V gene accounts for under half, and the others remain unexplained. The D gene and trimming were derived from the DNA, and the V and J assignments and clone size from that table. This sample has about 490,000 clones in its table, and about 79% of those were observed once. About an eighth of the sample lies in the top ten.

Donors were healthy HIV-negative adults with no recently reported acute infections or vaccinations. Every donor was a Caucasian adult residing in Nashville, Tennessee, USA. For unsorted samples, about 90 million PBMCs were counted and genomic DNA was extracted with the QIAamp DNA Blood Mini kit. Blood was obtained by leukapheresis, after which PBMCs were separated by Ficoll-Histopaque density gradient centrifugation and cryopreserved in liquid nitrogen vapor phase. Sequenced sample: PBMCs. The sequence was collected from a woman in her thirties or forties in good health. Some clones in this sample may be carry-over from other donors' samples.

Here the CDR3 is given as CAISEPAGIRTDTQYF. The nucleotide sequence reads TGTGCCATCAGTGAGCCAGCGGGAATCCGCACAGATACGCAGTATTTT. Recombination linked TRBV10-3 to TRBJ2-3; 7 central nucleotides agree with TRBD2. V loses 2 bases at its end and J loses 1 base; junction bases beyond the gene matches: 6. From a lookup of the germline V gene, CDR1 and CDR2 are ENHRY and SYGVKD. The CDR3 spans 16 residues, from the cysteine through the phenylalanine. This entry keeps only the CDR3 DNA: 48 bases, framed from base 1.